This T cell receptor beta chain was retrieved from a study of PD-1 blockade in classical Hodgkin lymphoma. Profiling relied on immunoSEQ multiplex PCR, and the TCRdb table lists in-frame clones only, not all of them. The profile shows about 97,000 clones, roughly 83% of them singletons. Regarding this clone: Its antigen is as yet unknown.

Each of the patients experienced relapse following autologous stem cell transplantation, and their brentuximab vedotin exposure differed. Best response was recorded as complete response, partial response or progressive disease. Germline values: CDR1 MGHRA, CDR2 YSYEKL. The junction had 7 bases not matched to a gene; V was cut back by 2 bases and J by 10 bases. The CDR3 consists of 14 residues. Study-wide findings and caveats: Relative to healthy donors, newly diagnosed patients reportedly had lower baseline TCR diversity, which was reported as lower still in relapsed/refractory patients. CD4+ TCR diversity climbed significantly by C4D1, unlike CD8+ TCR diversity. What drove the repertoire differences, possibly disease activity or prior therapy, has not been defined.

The rearrangement links TRBV4-1 to TRBJ1-2, with TRBD1 identical over 10 bases. This sequence originates from a human donor with classical Hodgkin lymphoma. This sample comprised peripheral blood mononuclear cells (PBMCs), obtained at baseline. CDR3 loop: CASSQSGQGEVYTF. The CDR3 DNA reads TGCGCCAGCAGCCAATCCGGACAGGGGGAAGTCTACACCTTC.